Detailed here is one TCR beta chain. These data belong to a study of blood T cell repertoires in COVID-19. Across the study: Acute and convalescent COVID-19 samples came from the United States, Italy and Spain. PBMCs, B-cell-depleted T cells, or T cells were the source of the cDNA or gDNA that made up the material.

Original analysis: Estimated nucleated cell counts came from reference gene primer amplification. Using immunoSEQ multiplex PCR, the repertoire was profiled, and TCRdb retains in-frame clones only, with some absent. The DNA gave D and trimming, while V, J and clone size come from that table. The sample lists under 500,000 clones; roughly 90% were seen once. Losses at the gene ends were 2 bases for V and 11 bases for J; bases not matched to a gene: 7. The CDR3 spans 13 residues. Germline CDR1 SGHKS, CDR2 YYEKEE (reference sequence). This chain joins TRBV5-5 and TRBJ2-4; 7 bases map to TRBD1. The sequenced sample was peripheral blood. The sequence was obtained from a woman in her 30s with acute or convalescent COVID-19. The CDR3 nucleotides are TGTGCCAGCAGCTTAGACCCGACAGGGTTTCAGTACTTC. Protein product: CASSLDPTGFQYF.